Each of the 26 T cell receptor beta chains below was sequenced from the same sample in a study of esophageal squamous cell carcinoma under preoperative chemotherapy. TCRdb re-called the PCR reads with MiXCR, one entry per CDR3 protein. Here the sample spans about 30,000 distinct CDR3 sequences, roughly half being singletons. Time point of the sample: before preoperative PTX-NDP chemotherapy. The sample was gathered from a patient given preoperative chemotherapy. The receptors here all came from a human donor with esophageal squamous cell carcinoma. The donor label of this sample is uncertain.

CDR3 in DNA: TGTGCCAGCAGTTACAAAAGAGGTGAAAAACTGTTTTTT. Protein: CASSYKRGEKLFF. J is TRBJ1-4 and V is TRBV6-5, with no clear D. This CDR3 region has 13 residues. V lost 2 bases and J 7 bases, leaving 8 bases between the germline ends. Germline V gene lookup returns CDR1 MNHEY and CDR2 SVGAGI.

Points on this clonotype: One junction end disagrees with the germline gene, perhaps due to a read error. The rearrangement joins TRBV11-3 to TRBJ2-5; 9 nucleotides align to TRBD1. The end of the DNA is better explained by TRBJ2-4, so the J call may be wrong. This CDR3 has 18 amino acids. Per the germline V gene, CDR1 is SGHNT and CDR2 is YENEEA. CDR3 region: CASSSADRGDLAKDIQYF. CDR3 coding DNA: TGTGCCAGCAGCTCCGCCGACAGGGGGGATCTAGCCAAAGACATTCAGTACTTC.

CDR3 in DNA: TGTGCCAGCAGCGCGGGGAGGGTGGGCCGAGACCCAGAGACCCAGTACTTC. As protein: CASSAGRVGRDPETQYF. This sequence joins TRBV7-2 and TRBJ2-5; 7 bases align to TRBD2. J lost 4 bases, V lost 5 bases, and 16 bases had no gene match. The CDR3 covers 17 residues. The germline CDR1 and CDR2 sequences are SGHTA and FQGNSA.

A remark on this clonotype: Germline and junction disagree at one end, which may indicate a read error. CDR3 protein: CGSGFGVRYKDTQYF. CDR3 in DNA: TGTGGCAGCGGCTTCGGGGTACGTTACAAAGATACGCAGTACTTC. This chain uses TRBV7-2 with TRBJ2-3; D is perhaps TRBD2 (5 bases). The J call may be wrong; the DNA end is better matched by TRBJ2-7. The CDR3 totals 15 residues. Germline V gives CDR1 SGHTA, CDR2 FQGNSA.

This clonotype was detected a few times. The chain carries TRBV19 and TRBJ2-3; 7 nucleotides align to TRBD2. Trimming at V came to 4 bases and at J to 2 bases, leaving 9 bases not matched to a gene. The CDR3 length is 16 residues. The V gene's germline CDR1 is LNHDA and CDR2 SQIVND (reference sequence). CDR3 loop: CASSKLEGGLTDTQYF. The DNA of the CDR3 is TGTGCCAGTAGTAAGCTTGAGGGAGGGCTCACAGATACGCAGTATTTT. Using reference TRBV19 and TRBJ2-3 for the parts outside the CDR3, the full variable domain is DGGITQSPKYLFRKEGQNVTLSCEQNLNHDAMYWYRQDPGQGLRLIYYSQIVNDFQKGDIAEGYSVSREKKESFPLTVTSAQKNPTAFYLCASSKLEGGLTDTQYFGPGTRLTVL.

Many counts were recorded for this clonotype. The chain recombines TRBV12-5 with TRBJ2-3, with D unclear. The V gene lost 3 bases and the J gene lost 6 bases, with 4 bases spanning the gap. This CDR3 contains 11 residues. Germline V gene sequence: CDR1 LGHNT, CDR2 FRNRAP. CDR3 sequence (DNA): TGTGCTAGTGGTTTTGTTGATACGCAGTATTTT. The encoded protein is CASGFVDTQYF.

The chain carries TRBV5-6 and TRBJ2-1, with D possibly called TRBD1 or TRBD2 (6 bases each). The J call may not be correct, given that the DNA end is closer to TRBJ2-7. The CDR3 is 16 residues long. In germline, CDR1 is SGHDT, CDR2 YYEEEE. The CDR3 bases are TGTGCCAGCAGCCCAAGCCCGGCAGAAACGGGGGCAGAGCAGTACTTC. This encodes CASSPSPAETGAEQYF.

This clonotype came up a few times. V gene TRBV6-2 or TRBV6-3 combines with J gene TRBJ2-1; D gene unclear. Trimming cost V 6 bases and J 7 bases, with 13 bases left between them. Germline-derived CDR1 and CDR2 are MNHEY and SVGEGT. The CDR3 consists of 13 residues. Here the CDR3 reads CASSRDMGNEQFF. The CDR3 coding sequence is TGTGCCAGCAGCCGCGATATGGGGAATGAGCAGTTCTTC.

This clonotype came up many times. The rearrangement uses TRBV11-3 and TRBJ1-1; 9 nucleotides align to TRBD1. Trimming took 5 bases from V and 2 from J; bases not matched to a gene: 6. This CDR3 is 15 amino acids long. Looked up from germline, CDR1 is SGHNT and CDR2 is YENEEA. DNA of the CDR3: TGTGCCAGCAGCGCCCGGACAGGGGCCAACACTGAAGCTTTCTTT. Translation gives CASSARTGANTEAFF.

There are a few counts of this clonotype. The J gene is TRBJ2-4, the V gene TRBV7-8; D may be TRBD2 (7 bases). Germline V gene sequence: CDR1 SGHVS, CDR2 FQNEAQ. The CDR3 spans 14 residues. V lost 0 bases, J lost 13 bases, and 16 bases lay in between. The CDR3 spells CASSLAGGLNEQYF. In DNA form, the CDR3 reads TGTGCCAGCAGCTTAGCGGGGGGGCTCAATGAGCAGTACTTC. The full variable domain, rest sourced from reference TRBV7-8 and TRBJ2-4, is GAGVSQSPRYKVAKRGQDVALRCDPISGHVSLFWYQQALGQGPEFLTYFQNEAQLDKSGLPSDRFFAERPEGSVSTLKIQRTQQEDSAVYLCASSLAGGLNEQYFGAGTRLSVL.

CDR3 coding DNA: TGTGCCAGCAGTGAATTGTGGGGGTGCTACACAGATACGCAGTATTTT. Protein sequence: CASSELWGCYTDTQYF. The chain couples TRBV6-1 to TRBJ2-3, with D perhaps being TRBD1 or TRBD2 (5 bases each). Deletions cut 2 bases from V and 2 bases from J, with 14 bases between. CDR3 length: 16 residues. Germline assignment: CDR1 MNHNS and CDR2 SASEGT.

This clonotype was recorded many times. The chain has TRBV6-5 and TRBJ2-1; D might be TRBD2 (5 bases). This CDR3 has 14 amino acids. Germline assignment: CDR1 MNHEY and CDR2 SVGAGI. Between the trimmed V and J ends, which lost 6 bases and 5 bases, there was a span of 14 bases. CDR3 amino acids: CASRPRTVNNEQFF. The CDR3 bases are TGTGCCAGCAGGCCTCGGACTGTCAACAATGAGCAGTTCTTC.

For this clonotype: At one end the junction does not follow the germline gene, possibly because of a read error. Here the CDR3 reads CAASLGGRAQEIQYF. CDR3 nucleotides: TGTGCCGCGAGCCTCGGGGGGCGAGCCCAAGAGATCCAGTACTTC. The genes are TRBV7-2 and TRBJ2-5, with TRBD2 as a possible D gene (7 bases). The CDR3 totals 15 residues. Germline assignment: CDR1 SGHTA and CDR2 FQGNSA.

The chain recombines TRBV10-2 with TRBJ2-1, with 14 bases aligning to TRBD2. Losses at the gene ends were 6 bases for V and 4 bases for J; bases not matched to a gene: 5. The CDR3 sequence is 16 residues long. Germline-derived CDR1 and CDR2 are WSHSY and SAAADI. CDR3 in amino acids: CASSGTSGSMYNEQFF. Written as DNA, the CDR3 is TGCGCCAGCAGCGGGACTAGCGGGAGTATGTACAATGAGCAGTTCTTC.

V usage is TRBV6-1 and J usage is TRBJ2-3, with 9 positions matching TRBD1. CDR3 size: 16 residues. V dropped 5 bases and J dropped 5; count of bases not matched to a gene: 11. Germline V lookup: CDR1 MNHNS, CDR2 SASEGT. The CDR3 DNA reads TGTGCCAGCAGTCCCCCGCCGGGACAGGGAAGAGATACGCAGTATTTT. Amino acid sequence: CASSPPPGQGRDTQYF.

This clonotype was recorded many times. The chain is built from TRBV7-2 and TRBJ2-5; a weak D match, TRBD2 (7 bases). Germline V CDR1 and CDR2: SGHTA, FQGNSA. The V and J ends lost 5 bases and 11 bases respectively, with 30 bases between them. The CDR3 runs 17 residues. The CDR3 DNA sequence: TGTGCCAGCAGCCCAATCTGGGGGGGCTGGAAGTACAATGAGCAGTACTTC. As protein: CASSPIWGGWKYNEQYF.

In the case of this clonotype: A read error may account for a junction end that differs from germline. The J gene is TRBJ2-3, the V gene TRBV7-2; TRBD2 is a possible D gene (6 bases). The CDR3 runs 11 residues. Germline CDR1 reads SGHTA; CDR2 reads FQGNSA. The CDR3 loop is CATTSKDTQYF. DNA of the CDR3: TGTGCCACCACTAGCAAAGATACGCAGTATTTC. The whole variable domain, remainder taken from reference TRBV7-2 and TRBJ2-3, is GAGVSQSPSNKVTEKGKDVELRCDPISGHTALYWYRQSLGQGLEFLIYFQGNSAPDKSGLPSDRFSAERTGGSVSTLTIQRTQQEDSAVYLCATTSKDTQYFGPGTRLTVL.

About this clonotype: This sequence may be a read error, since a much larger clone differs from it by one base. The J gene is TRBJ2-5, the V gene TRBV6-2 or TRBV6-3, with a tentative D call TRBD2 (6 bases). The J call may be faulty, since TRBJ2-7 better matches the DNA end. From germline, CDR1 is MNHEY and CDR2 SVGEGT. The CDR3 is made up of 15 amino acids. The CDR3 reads CVSSSSGPSAYEQYF. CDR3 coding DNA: TGTGTCAGCAGCTCCAGCGGGCCCTCCGCCTACGAGCAGTACTTC.

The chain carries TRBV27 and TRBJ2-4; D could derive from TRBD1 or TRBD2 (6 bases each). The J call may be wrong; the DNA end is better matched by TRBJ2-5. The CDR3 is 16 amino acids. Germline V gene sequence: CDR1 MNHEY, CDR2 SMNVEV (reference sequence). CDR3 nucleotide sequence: TGTGCCAGCGCGGGCACCGGGGGCCGTGACAAAGAGACCCAGTACTTC. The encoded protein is CASAGTGGRDKETQYF.

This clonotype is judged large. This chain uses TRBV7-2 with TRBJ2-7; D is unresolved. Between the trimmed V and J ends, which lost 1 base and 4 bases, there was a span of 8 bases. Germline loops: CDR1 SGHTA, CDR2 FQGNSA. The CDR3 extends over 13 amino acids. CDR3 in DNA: TGTGCCAGCAGCTTAGACAATTTATACGAGCAGTACTTC. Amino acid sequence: CASSLDNLYEQYF. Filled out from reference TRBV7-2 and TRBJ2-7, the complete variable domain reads GAGVSQSPSNKVTEKGKDVELRCDPISGHTALYWYRQSLGQGLEFLIYFQGNSAPDKSGLPSDRFSAERTGGSVSTLTIQRTQQEDSAVYLCASSLDNLYEQYFGPGTRLTVT.

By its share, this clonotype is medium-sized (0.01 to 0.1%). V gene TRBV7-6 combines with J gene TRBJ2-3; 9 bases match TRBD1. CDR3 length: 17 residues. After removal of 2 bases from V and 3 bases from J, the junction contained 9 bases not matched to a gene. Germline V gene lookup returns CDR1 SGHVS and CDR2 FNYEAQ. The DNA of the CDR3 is TGTGCCAGCAGCTTAATTACAGGGGGCGCGGGGACAGATACGCAGTATTTT. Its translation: CASSLITGGAGTDTQYF.

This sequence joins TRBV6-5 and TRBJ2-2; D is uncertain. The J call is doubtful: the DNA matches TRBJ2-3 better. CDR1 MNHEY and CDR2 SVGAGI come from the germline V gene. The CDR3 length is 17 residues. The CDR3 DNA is TGTGCCAGCAGTTACGGCGTTTCGGCGGTGAACACCGAGACGCAGTATTTT. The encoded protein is CASSYGVSAVNTETQYF.

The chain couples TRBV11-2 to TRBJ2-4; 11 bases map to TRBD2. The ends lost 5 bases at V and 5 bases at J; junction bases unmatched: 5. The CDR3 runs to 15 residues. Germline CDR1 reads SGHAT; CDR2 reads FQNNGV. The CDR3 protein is CASSVIAGGENIQYF. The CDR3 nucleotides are TGTGCCAGCAGCGTCATAGCGGGGGGGGAAAACATTCAGTACTTC.

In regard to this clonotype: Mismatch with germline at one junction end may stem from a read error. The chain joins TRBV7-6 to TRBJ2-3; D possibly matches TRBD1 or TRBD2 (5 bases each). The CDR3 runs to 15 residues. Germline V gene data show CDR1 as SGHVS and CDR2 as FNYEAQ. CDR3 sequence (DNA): TGTGCCAGCAGCTCAGGAGCGAGGGGCACAAATATGCAGTACTTT. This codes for CASSSGARGTNMQYF.

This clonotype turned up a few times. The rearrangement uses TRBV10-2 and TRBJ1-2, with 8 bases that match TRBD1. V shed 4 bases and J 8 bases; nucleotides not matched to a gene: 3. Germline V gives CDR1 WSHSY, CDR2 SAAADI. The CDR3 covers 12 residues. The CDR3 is CASSGTGSGYTF. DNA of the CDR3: TGCGCCAGCAGTGGGACAGGGAGCGGCTACACCTTC.

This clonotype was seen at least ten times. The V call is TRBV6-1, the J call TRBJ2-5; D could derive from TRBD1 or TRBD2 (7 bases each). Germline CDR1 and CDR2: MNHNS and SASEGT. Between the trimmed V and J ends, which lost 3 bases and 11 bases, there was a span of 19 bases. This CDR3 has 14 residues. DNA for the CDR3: TGTGCCAGCAGTGACAGGGGGGACTACAATGAGCAGTACTTC. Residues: CASSDRGDYNEQYF.